This section outlines one T cell receptor beta chain sequence together with its context. As yet, its antigen is unknown. The data are from a study of vaccination effects on CD4 cells after COVID-19. About the study: Sample donation by two convalescent patients took place 16 days and one week before vaccination.

Libraries were prepared by immunoSEQ multiplex PCR; TCRdb keeps only in-frame clonotypes and omits some of them. Of around 40,000 clones listed, approximately 70% were seen once; the top ten hold roughly 30%. Under the ViraFEST assay, PBMC were stimulated with viral peptide pools so that antigen-specific CD4+ T cells expanded. Sequencing was performed afterwards. Following culture for nine to ten days, CD4+ T cells were isolated. PCR-confirmed SARS-CoV-2 infection occurred in the person between March and December 2020. Per the germline V gene, CDR1 is SGHTA and CDR2 is FQGNSA. The V and J ends lost 5 bases and 0 bases respectively, with 8 bases between them. There are 13 residues in the CDR3.

This chain joins TRBV7-2 and TRBJ2-7; D remains ambiguous. The receptor's source is a human donor who had a prior SARS-CoV-2 infection. The specimen was CD4+ T cells from PBMCs cultured with a peptide pool, collected before COVID-19 vaccination. The CDR3 DNA is TGTGCCAGCAGCGAAGCGACCTCCTACGAGCAGTACTTC. It codes for CASSEATSYEQYF. Together with reference TRBV7-2 and TRBJ2-7, the CDR3 gives the full variable domain: GAGVSQSPSNKVTEKGKDVELRCDPISGHTALYWYRQSLGQGLEFLIYFQGNSAPDKSGLPSDRFSAERTGGSVSTLTIQRTQQEDSAVYLCASSEATSYEQYFGPGTRLTVT.